This T cell receptor beta chain originates from a study of T cell repertoires in cytomegalovirus infection. Study-level information: Evidence of both CMV infection and a matching HLA type came from public TCR beta signatures.

V was clipped by 2 bases and J by 1 base, with 12 bases between them. Per germline, CDR1 SGDLS and CDR2 YYNGEE. This CDR3 has 15 amino acids. This clonotype showed up many times. Its antigen is still unknown. General study findings and limits: The response measured ex vivo was dominated by TCR beta clonotypes (HLA-C-restricted and CMV-specific). Using cumulative public TCR beta family frequency, the authors identified those who carried CMV together with the relevant HLA.

TCRdb reanalysed the reads using MiXCR and keeps one entry per CDR3 protein. There are 200,000 to 250,000 distinct CDR3 sequences in the sample; 5% to 8.5% occur only once, and around 6.5% lies in the top ten. The sample consisted of PBMCs. The chain employs TRBV9 and TRBJ1-1; no definite D call. This TCR was recovered from a human donor in good health (CMV status not recorded). Some clones in this sample may be carry-over from other donors' samples. CDR3 residues: CASSVTGVPNTEAFF. The CDR3 coding sequence is TGTGCCAGCAGCGTTACCGGGGTTCCGAACACTGAAGCTTTCTTT.